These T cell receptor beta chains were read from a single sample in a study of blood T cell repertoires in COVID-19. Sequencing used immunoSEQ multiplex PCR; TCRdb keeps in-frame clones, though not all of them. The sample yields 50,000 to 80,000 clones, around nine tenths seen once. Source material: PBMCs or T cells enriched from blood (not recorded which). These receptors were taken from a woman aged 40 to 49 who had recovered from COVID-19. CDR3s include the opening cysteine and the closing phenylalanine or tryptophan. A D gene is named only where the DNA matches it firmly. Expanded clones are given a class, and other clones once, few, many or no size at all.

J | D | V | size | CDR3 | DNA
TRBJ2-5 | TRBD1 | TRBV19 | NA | CARVTRQGKTQYF | TGTGCCAGGGTTACAAGACAGGGGAAGACCCAGTACTTC
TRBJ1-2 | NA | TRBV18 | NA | CASSPATEYGYTF | TGTGCCAGCTCACCCGCGACTGAGTATGGCTACACCTTC
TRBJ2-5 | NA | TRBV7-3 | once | CASSSDFQETQYF | TGTGCCAGTTCGTCGGACTTCCAAGAGACCCAGTACTTC
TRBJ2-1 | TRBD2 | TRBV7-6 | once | CASSLRPSGVSYNEQFF | TGTGCCAGCAGCTTACGGCCTAGCGGGGTCTCCTACAATGAGCAGTTCTTC
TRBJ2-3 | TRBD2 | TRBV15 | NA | CATSTRPGGPDTQYF | TGTGCCACCAGCACCAGGCCGGGGGGTCCAGATACGCAGTATTTT
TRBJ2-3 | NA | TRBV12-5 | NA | CASGFYPDTQYF | TGTGCTAGTGGTTTCTACCCAGATACGCAGTATTTT
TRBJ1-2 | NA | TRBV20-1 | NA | CSANTVYGYTF | TGCAGTGCTAATACAGTCTATGGCTACACCTTC
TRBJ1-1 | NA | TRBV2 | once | CASSEDRLNTEAFF | TGTGCCAGCAGTGAAGACAGGTTAAACACTGAAGCTTTCTTT
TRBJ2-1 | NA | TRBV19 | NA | CASSIESGLSGEQFF | TGTGCCAGTAGTATAGAGAGTGGACTCTCAGGCGAGCAGTTCTTC
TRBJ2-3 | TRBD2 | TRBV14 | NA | CASSQRSPRQRGKRDTQYF | TGTGCCAGCAGCCAACGCTCCCCGAGGCAGCGGGGGAAGAGAGATACGCAGTATTTT
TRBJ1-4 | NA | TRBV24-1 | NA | CATSVTPQAPNEKLFF | TGTGCCACCAGTGTTACCCCCCAGGCCCCAAATGAAAAACTGTTTTTT
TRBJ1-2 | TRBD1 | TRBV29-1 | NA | CSAGTAGFYGYTF | TGCAGCGCCGGGACAGCCGGATTCTATGGCTACACCTTC
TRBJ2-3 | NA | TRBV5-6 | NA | CASSLDRAGDTQYF | TGTGCCAGCAGCTTGGACAGGGCGGGAGATACGCAGTATTTT
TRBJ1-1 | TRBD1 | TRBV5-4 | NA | CASSPPQGTNEAFF | TGTGCCAGCAGCCCGCCACAGGGGACGAATGAAGCTTTCTTT
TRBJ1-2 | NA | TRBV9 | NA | CASSVDLDNYGYTF | TGTGCCAGCAGCGTAGATCTAGATAACTATGGCTACACCTTC
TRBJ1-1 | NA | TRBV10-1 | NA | CASSESGQGGLGWDTEAFF | TGCGCCAGCAGTGAGTCGGGCCAGGGTGGTTTGGGGTGGGACACTGAAGCTTTCTTT
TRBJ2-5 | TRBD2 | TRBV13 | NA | CASSSRTSGAQETQYF | TGTGCCAGCAGCTCTCGGACTAGCGGGGCCCAAGAGACCCAGTACTTC
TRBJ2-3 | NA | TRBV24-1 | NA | CATSDFRQNTDTQYF | TGTGCCACCAGTGATTTTCGACAGAACACAGATACGCAGTATTTT
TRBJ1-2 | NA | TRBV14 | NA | CASSQGVLDYGYTF | TGTGCCAGCAGCCAAGGAGTTTTGGACTATGGCTACACCTTC
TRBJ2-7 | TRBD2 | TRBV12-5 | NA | CASGWSTSGAAYEQYF | TGTGCTAGTGGTTGGAGCACGAGCGGGGCAGCCTACGAGCAGTACTTC
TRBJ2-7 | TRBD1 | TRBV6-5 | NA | CASIVQGAAYEQYF | TGTGCCAGCATTGTACAGGGGGCGGCCTACGAGCAGTACTTC
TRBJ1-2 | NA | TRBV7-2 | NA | CASSLIGGPGTNYGYTF | TGTGCCAGCAGCTTAATTGGAGGACCTGGCACTAACTATGGCTACACCTTC
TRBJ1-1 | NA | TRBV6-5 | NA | CASSYSIQAQAFF | TGTGCCAGCAGTTACTCGATCCAGGCCCAAGCTTTCTTT
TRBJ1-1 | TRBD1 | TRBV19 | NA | CASTVYRGGDTEAFF | TGTGCCAGTACCGTTTACAGGGGCGGAGACACTGAAGCTTTCTTT
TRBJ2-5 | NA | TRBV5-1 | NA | CASSEGLSQVRGTQYF | TGCGCCAGCAGCGAGGGCTTATCTCAAGTACGCGGGACCCAGTACTTC
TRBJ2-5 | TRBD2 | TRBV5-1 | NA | CASSPRLSSGGEETQYF | TGCGCCAGCAGCCCCCGACTGTCTAGCGGGGGGGAAGAGACCCAGTACTTC
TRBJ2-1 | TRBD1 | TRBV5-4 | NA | CASSDPGTGAGEQFF | TGTGCCAGCAGCGACCCCGGGACAGGGGCGGGTGAGCAGTTCTTC
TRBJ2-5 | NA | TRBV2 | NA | CASREYQETQYF | TGTGCCAGCAGGGAGTACCAAGAGACCCAGTACTTC
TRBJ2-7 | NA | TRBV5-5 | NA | CASSLLTRLSSYEQYF | TGTGCCAGCAGCTTGTTAACGCGCTTGAGCTCCTACGAGCAGTACTTC
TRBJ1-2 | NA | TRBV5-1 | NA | CASSLQVNYGYTF | TGCGCCAGCAGCTTACAGGTTAACTATGGCTACACCTTC
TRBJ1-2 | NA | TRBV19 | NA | CASTPDRTNYGYTF | TGTGCCAGTACCCCTGACAGGACTAACTATGGCTACACCTTC
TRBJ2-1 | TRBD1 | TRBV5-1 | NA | CASSLGTGGYEQFF | TGCGCCAGCAGCTTAGGGACAGGGGGCTATGAGCAGTTCTTC
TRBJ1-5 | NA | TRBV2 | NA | CASSALGDQPQHF | TGTGCCAGCAGTGCTTTAGGGGATCAGCCCCAGCATTTT
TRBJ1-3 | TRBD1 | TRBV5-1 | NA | CASSKTTGEGNTIYF | TGCGCCAGCAGCAAAACCACAGGGGAAGGAAACACCATATATTTT
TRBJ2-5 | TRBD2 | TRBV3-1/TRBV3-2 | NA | CASRSGLAQETQYF | TGTGCCAGCAGATCGGGACTAGCCCAAGAGACCCAGTACTTC
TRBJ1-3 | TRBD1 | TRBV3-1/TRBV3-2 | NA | CASSQYRDSSGNTIYF | TGTGCCAGCAGCCAATACCGGGACAGCTCTGGAAACACCATATATTTT
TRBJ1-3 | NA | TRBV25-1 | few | CASSESRGEGNTIYF | TGTGCCAGCAGTGAATCTCGGGGAGAAGGAAACACCATATATTTT
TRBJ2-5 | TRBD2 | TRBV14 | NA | CASSQVRGGIETQYF | TGTGCCAGCAGCCAAGTGCGGGGGGGCATAGAGACCCAGTACTTC
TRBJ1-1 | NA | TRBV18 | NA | CASSPQPQGWGTEAFF | TGTGCCAGCTCACCTCAGCCGCAGGGGTGGGGGACTGAAGCTTTCTTT
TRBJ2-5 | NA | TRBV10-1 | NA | CATKDKQETQYF | TGCGCCACCAAGGACAAGCAAGAGACCCAGTACTTC
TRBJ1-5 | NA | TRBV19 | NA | CASSISHRNHNQPQHF | TGTGCCAGTAGTATATCCCACAGGAATCACAATCAGCCCCAGCATTTT
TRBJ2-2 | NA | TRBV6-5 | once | CASRPLGGELFF | TGTGCCAGCAGGCCACTAGGAGGGGAGCTGTTTTTT
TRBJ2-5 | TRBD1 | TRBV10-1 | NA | CAREERRGRMETQYF | TGCGCCCGCGAAGAACGAAGGGGGCGCATGGAGACCCAGTACTTC
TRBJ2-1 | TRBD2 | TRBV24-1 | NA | CATSGGGGYNEQFF | TGTGCCACCAGTGGCGGGGGGGGCTACAATGAGCAGTTCTTC
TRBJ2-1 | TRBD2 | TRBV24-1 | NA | CATSDFRGRASYNEQFF | TGTGCCACCAGTGATTTCCGCGGGAGAGCGTCCTACAATGAGCAGTTCTTC
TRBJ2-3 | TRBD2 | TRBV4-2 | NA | CASSQAGGSTDTQYF | TGTGCCAGCAGCCAAGCGGGGGGGAGCACAGATACGCAGTATTTT